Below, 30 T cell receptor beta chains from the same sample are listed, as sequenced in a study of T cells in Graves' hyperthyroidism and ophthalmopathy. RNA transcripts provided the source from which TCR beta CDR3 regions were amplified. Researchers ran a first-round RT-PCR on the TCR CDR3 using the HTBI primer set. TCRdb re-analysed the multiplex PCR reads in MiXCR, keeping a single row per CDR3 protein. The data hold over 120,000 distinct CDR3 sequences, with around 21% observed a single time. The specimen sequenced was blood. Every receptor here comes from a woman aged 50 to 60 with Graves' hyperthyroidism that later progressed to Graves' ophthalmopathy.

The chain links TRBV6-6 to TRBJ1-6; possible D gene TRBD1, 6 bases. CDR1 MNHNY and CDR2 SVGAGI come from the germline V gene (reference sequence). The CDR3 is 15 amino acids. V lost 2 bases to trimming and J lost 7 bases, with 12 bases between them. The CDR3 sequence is CASSYGGARNSPLHF. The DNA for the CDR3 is TGTGCCAGCAGTTACGGGGGGGCCAGGAATTCACCCCTCCACTTT.

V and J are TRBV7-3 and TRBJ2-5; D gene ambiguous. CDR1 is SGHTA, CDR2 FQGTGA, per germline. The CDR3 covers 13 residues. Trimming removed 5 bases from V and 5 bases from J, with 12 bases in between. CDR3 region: CASSRDLTETQYF. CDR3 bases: TGTGCCAGCAGCCGCGACCTGACGGAGACCCAGTACTTC. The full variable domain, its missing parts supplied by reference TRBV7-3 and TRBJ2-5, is GAGVSQTPSNKVTEKGKYVELRCDPISGHTALYWYRQSLGQGPEFLIYFQGTGAADDSGLPNDRFFAVRPEGSVSTLKIQRTERGDSAVYLCASSRDLTETQYFGPGTRLLVL.

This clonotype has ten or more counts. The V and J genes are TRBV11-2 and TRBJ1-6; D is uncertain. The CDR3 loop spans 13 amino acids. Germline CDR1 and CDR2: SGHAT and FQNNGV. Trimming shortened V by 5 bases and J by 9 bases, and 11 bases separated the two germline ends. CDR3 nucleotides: TGTGCCAGCAGCCCCAGCCTTAGTTCACCCCTCCACTTT. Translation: CASSPSLSSPLHF. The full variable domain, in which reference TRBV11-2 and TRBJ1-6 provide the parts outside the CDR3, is EAGVAQSPRYKIIEKRQSVAFWCNPISGHATLYWYQQILGQGPKLLIQFQNNGVVDDSQLPKDRFSAERLKGVDSTLKIQPAKLEDSAVYLCASSPSLSSPLHFGNGTRLTVT.

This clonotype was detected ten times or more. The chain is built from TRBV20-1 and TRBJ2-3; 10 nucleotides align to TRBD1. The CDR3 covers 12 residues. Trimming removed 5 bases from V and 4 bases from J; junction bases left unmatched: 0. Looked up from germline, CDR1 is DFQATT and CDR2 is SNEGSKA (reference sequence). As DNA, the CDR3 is TGCAGTGCTGGGACAGGGGCAGATACGCAGTATTTT. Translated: CSAGTGADTQYF.

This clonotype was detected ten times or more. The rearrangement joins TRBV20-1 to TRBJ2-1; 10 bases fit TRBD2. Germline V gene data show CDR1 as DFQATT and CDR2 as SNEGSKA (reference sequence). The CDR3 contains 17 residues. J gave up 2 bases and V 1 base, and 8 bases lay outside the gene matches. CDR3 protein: CSARGFTSGTTYNEQFF. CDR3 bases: TGCAGTGCTAGAGGGTTTACTAGCGGGACCACCTACAATGAGCAGTTCTTC.

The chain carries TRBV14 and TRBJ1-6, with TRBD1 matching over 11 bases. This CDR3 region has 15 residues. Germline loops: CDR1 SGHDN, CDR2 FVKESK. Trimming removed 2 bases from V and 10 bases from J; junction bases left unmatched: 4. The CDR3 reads CASSQRTGGGSPLHF. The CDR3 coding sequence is TGTGCCAGCAGCCAACGGACAGGGGGCGGGTCACCCCTCCACTTT.

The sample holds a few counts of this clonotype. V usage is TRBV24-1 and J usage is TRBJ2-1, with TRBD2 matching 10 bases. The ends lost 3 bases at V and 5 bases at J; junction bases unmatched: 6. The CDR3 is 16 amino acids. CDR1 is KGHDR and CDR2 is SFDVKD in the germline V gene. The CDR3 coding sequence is TGTGCCACCAGTGATCCCGGACTAGCGGACAACAATGAGCAGTTCTTC. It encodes CATSDPGLADNNEQFF.

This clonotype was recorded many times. Written as DNA, the CDR3 is TGTGCCAGCAGTTATTGGGGTAGCGACACTGAAGCTTTCTTT. Encoded protein: CASSYWGSDTEAFF. V gene TRBV27 combines with J gene TRBJ1-1; D remains ambiguous. Germline V gene data show CDR1 as MNHEY and CDR2 as SMNVEV (reference sequence). Trimming pared 4 bases from V and 3 bases from J, leaving 12 bases between. The CDR3 sequence is 14 residues long.

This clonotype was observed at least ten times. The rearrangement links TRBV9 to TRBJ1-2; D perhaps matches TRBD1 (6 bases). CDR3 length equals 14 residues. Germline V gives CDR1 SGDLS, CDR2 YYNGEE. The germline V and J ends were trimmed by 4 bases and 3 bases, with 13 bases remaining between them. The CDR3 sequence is CASSTGPGDYGYTF. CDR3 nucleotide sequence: TGTGCCAGCAGCACAGGGCCGGGGGACTATGGCTACACCTTC.

The CDR3 region is CASNSPTTGRIGNTIYF. CDR3 nucleotide sequence: TGTGCCAGCAATTCCCCAACCACGGGTAGAATTGGAAACACCATATATTTT. V usage is TRBV6-1 and J usage is TRBJ1-3, with D hard to call. In germline, CDR1 is MNHNS, CDR2 SASEGT. V was clipped by 7 bases and J by 3 bases, with 22 bases between them. CDR3 length equals 17 residues.

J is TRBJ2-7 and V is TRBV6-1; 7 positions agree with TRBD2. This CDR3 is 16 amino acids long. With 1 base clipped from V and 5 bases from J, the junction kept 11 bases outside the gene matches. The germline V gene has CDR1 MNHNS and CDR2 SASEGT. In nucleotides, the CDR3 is TGTGCCAGCAGTGAAGACGGCGGCGGGAGTAAACACGAGCAGTACGTC. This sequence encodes CASSEDGGGSKHEQYV.

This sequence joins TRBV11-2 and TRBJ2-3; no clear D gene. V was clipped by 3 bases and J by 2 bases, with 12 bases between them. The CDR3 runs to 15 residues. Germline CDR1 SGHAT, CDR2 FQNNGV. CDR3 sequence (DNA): TGTGCCAGCAGCTTCTCTGGAAAGGACACAGATACGCAGTATTTT. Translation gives CASSFSGKDTDTQYF.

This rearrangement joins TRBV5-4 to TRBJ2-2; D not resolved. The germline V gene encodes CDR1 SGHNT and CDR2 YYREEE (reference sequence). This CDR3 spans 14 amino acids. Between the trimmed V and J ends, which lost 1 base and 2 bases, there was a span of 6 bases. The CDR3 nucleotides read TGTGCCAGCAGCTTGATTGGTAACACCGGGGAGCTGTTTTTT. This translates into CASSLIGNTGELFF.

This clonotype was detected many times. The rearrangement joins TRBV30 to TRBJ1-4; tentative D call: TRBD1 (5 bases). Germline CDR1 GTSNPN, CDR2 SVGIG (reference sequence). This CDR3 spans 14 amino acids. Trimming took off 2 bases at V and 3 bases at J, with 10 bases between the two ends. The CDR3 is CAWSFGGSNEKLFF. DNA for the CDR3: TGTGCCTGGAGTTTCGGGGGATCTAATGAAAAACTGTTTTTT.

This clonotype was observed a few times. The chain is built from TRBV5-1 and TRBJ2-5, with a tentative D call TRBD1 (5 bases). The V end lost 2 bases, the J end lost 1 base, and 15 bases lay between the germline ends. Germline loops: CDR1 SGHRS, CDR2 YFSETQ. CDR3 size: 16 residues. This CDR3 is CASSLGDNSPQETQYF. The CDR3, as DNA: TGCGCCAGCAGCTTAGGGGATAACAGCCCCCAAGAGACCCAGTACTTC. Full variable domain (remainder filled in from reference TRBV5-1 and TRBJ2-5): KAGVTQTPRYLIKTRGQQVTLSCSPISGHRSVSWYQQTPGQGLQFLFEYFSETQRNKGNFPGRFSGRQFSNSRSEMNVSTLELGDSALYLCASSLGDNSPQETQYFGPGTRLLVL.

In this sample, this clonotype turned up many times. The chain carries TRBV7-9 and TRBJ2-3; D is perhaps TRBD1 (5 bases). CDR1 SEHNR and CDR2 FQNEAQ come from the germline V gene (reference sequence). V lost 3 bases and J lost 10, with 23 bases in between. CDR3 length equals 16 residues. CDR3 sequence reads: CASSFIRKQERHAQYF. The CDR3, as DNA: TGTGCCAGCAGCTTCATCCGAAAACAGGAGCGTCATGCGCAGTATTTT.

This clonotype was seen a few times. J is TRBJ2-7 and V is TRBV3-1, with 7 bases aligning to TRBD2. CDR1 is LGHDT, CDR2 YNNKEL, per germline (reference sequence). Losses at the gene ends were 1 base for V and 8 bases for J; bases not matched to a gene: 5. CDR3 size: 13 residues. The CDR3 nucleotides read TGTGCCAGCAGCCAAGGGGAGGGAGCGAAGCAGTACTTC. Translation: CASSQGEGAKQYF.

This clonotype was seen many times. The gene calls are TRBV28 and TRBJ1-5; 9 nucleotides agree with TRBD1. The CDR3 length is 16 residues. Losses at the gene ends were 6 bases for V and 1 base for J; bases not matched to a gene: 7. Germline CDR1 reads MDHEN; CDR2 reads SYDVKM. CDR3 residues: CASSVTGGGSNQPQHF. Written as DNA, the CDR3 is TGTGCCAGCAGCGTCACAGGGGGCGGGAGCAATCAGCCCCAGCATTTT.

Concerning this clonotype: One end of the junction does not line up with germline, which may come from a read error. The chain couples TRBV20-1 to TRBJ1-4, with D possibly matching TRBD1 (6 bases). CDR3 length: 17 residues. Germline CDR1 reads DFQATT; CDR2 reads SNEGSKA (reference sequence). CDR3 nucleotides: TGCAGTGCTATTCTGACGGCAGGGGCAGTCACTAATGAAAAACCGTTTTTT. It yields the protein CSAILTAGAVTNEKPFF.

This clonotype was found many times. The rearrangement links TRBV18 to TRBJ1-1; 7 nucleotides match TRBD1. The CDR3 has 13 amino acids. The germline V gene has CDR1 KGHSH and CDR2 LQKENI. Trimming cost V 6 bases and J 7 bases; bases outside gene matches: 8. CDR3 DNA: TGTGCCAGCTCTAGGTCCCGGGACAGTGAAGCTTTCTTT. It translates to CASSRSRDSEAFF.

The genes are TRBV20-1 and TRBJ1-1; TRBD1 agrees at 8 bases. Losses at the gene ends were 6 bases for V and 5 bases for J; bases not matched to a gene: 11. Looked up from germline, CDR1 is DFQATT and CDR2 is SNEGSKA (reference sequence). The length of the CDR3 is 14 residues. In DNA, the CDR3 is TGCAGTGCCGGACAGGGAATCAAGAGTACTGAAGCTTTCTTT. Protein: CSAGQGIKSTEAFF.

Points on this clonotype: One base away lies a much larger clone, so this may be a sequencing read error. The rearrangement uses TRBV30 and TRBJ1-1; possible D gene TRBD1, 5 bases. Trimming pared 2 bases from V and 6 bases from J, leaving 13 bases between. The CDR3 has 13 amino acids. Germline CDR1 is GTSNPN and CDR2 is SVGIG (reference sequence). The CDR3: CAWSSGLGAEAFF. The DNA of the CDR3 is TGTGCCTGGAGTTCGGGGTTGGGGGCTGAAGCTTTCTTT.

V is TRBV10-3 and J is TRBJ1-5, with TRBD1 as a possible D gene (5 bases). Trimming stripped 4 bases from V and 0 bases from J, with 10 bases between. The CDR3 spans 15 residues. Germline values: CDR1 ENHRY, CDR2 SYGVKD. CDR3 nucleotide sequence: TGTGCCATCAGTGTGGGGGTGAATAGCAATCAGCCCCAGCATTTT. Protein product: CAISVGVNSNQPQHF.

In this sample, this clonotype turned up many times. CDR3 sequence reads: CASSLQGADGYTF. The CDR3 DNA follows: TGTGCCAGCAGTTTACAGGGGGCGGATGGCTACACCTTC. This chain links TRBV12-3 or TRBV12-4 with TRBJ1-2; the match to TRBD1 covers 8 bases. V shed 2 bases and J 6 bases; nucleotides not matched to a gene: 2. The CDR3 is made up of 13 amino acids.

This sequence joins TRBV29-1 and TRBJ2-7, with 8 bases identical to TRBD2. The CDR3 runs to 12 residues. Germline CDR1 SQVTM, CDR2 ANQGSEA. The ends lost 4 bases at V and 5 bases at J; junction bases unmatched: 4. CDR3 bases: TGCAGCGTTGTAGCGGGACTGAACGAGCAGTACTTC. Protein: CSVVAGLNEQYF.

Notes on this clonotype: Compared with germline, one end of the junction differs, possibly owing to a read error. CDR3 sequence: CASSLKGGSGVNEQFF. DNA for the CDR3: TGTGCTAGCAGCTTAAAAGGCGGGAGTGGGGTCAATGAGCAGTTCTTC. The genes are TRBV7-7 and TRBJ2-1; 7 positions agree with TRBD2. Germline CDR1 SSHAT, CDR2 FNYEAQ (reference sequence). The CDR3 runs 16 residues.

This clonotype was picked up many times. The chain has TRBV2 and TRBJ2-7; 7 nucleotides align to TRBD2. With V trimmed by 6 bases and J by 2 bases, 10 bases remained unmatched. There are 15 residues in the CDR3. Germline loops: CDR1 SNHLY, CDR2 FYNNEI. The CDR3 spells CASSAQSGATYEQYF. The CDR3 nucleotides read TGTGCCAGCAGCGCCCAGAGCGGGGCCACCTACGAGCAGTACTTC.

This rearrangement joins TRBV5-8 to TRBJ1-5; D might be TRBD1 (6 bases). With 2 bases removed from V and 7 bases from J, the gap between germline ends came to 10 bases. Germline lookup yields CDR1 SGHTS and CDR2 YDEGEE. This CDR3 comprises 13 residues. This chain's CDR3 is CASSLGGRQPQHF. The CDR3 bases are TGTGCCAGCAGCTTAGGGGGACGCCAGCCCCAGCATTTT. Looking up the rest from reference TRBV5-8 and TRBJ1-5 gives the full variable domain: EAGVTQSPTHLIKTRGQQATLRCSPISGHTSVYWYQQALGLGLQFLLWYDEGEERNRGNFPPRFSGRQFPNYSSELNVNALELEDSALYLCASSLGGRQPQHFGDGTRLSIL.

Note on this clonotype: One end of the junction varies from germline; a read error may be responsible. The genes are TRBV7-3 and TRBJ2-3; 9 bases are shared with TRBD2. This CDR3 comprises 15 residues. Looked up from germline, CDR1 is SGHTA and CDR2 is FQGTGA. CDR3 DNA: TGTGCCAGCAGCCGACGGACTAGCGAAACAGATATGCAGTATTTT. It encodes CASSRRTSETDMQYF.

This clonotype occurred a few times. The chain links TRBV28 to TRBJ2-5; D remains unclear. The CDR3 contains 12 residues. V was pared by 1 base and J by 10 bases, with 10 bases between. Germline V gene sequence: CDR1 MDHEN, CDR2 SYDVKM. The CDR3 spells CASSLLVTFQYF. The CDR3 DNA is TGTGCCAGCAGTTTATTGGTGACCTTCCAGTACTTC.